These T cell receptor beta chains were read from a single sample in a study of cytotoxic CD8 clonotypes in ibrutinib-treated CLL. Sequencing used immunoSEQ multiplex PCR; TCRdb keeps in-frame clones, though not all of them. Here the sample spans around 300,000 clones, about 80% being singletons. Specimen: PBMCs, collected before ibrutinib treatment. All receptors come from a human donor with chronic lymphocytic leukemia. Each CDR3 is given with its conserved first and last residue. D genes are given only for firm matches. Only some rows state a clone size, as once, few, many or a class for expanded clones.

D	size	V	J	DNA	CDR3
-	-	TRBV7-2	TRBJ1-3	TGTGCCAGCAGCACTAGGGGGACGGACTCTGGAAACACCATATATTTT	CASSTRGTDSGNTIYF
-	-	TRBV29-1	TRBJ2-1	TGCAGCGTTGTGGGACCAGTCACTAATGAGCAGTTCTTC	CSVVGPVTNEQFF
-	-	TRBV23-1	TRBJ2-1	TGCGCCAGCAGTCAATTTCAAAACCCTGGTCCCTACAATGAGCAGTTCTTC	CASSQFQNPGPYNEQFF
TRBD1	many	TRBV28	TRBJ1-5	TGTGCCAGCAGAGGGACAGGGGGCAATCAGCCCCAGCATTTT	CASRGTGGNQPQHF
TRBD1	-	TRBV11-2	TRBJ2-3	TGTGCCAGCAGCCTGACGCCGGGACAGGGCGATACGCAGTATTTT	CASSLTPGQGDTQYF
TRBD2	-	TRBV27	TRBJ2-2	TGTGCCAGCAGTTCAAATGCCAAAGGACTAGCCGGAAACACCGGGGAGCTGTTTTTT	CASSSNAKGLAGNTGELFF
-	-	TRBV28	TRBJ1-5	TGTGCCAGCAGTCCTGGACCCGGGTTATTTGGTCAGCCCCAGCATTTT	CASSPGPGLFGQPQHF
-	-	TRBV25-1	TRBJ2-2	TGTGCCAGCAGTGAATATTTCGGCGGGGAGCTGTTTTTT	CASSEYFGGELFF
-	-	TRBV5-4	TRBJ2-2	TGTGCCAGCAGCCGAAGGGAGAACACCGGGGAGCTGTTTTTT	CASSRRENTGELFF
TRBD2	-	TRBV6-5	TRBJ2-1	TGTGCCAGCAGACTCGGACTAGCGGGATTCTATGAGCAGTTCTTC	CASRLGLAGFYEQFF
-	-	TRBV7-9	TRBJ2-1	TGTGCCAGCAGCTTAGGTTATAACAATGAGCGGTTCTTC	CASSLGYNNERFF
-	-	TRBV11-3	TRBJ2-7	TGTGCCAGCAGCTTGTTCGGCTCCGGGGACGGTCGGGGGAACGAGCAGTACTTC	CASSLFGSGDGRGNEQYF
TRBD2	-	TRBV9	TRBJ2-1	TGTGCCAGCAGCGCCCTAGCGGGAGGGCCGGAGAATGAGCAGTTCTTC	CASSALAGGPENEQFF
TRBD1	-	TRBV9	TRBJ2-7	TGTGCCAGCAGCGTAAGTTCCGGTGGGGGGACAGGGCGATACGAGCAGTACTTC	CASSVSSGGGTGRYEQYF
-	-	TRBV19	TRBJ1-3	TGTGCCAGTAGTCCCCGTGAGTGGAGCTCTGGAAACACCATATATTTT	CASSPREWSSGNTIYF
-	-	TRBV14	TRBJ1-1	TGTGCCAGCAGCCAAGATTTGTTTTGGGAGGGGAGGACTGAAGCTTTCTTT	CASSQDLFWEGRTEAFF
-	-	TRBV18	TRBJ1-5	TGTGCCAGCTCACTGCAAGGTTTGGATCAGCCCCAGCATTTT	CASSLQGLDQPQHF
TRBD2	once	TRBV7-7	TRBJ2-5	TGTGCTAGCAGCTCCAGACTAGCGGGAGACCAAGAGACCCAGTACTTC	CASSSRLAGDQETQYF
TRBD1	-	TRBV7-2	TRBJ2-5	TGTGCCAGCAGCACGGACAGGGAACTACAAGAGACCCAGTACTTC	CASSTDRELQETQYF
-	-	TRBV7-2	TRBJ2-3	TGTGCCAGCAGCTCTGTGCGGGACCAGAGGGTCGATACGCAGTATTTT	CASSSVRDQRVDTQYF
-	-	TRBV30	TRBJ2-1	TGTGCCTGGACAGACGGGACCTCCTACAATGAGCAGTTCTTC	CAWTDGTSYNEQFF
-	-	TRBV5-1	TRBJ2-7	TGCGCCAGCAGCTCAGGCCTGAAAGGCGAGCAGTACTTC	CASSSGLKGEQYF
-	-	TRBV9	TRBJ2-7	TGTGCCAGCAGCGTACACGCGGGACTCGCCTACGAGCAGTACTTC	CASSVHAGLAYEQYF
-	-	TRBV2	TRBJ1-3	TGTGCCAGCAGAGGGACTCATAACACCATATATTTT	CASRGTHNTIYF